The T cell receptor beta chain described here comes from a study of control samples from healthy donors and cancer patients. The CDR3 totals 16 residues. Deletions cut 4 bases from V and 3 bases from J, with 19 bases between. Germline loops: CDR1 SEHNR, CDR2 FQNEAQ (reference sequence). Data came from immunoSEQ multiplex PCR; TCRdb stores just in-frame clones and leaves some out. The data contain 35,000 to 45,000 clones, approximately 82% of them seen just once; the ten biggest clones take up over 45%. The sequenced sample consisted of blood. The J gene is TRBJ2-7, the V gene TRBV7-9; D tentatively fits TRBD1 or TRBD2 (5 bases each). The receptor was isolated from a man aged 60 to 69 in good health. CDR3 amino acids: CASSWGTGIGNYEQYF. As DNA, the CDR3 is TGTGCCAGCAGCTGGGGCACGGGAATTGGAAACTACGAGCAGTACTTC.